This is a list of T cell receptor beta chains from one sample in a study of T cell clonotyping in hematopoietic cell transplantation. The data were produced by immunoSEQ multiplex PCR, yet TCRdb's version contains in-frame clones alone and is incomplete. The sample consists of some 13,000 clones, around 94% of them appearing once. Sequencing used PBMCs, obtained 30 days after allogeneic stem cell transplant. The receptors were gathered from a male patient aged 60 to 75 who had an allogeneic stem cell transplant from an unrelated donor, so the T cells may come from the graft donor. Some clones in this sample may be carry-over from other donors' samples. CDR3s include the opening cysteine and the closing phenylalanine or tryptophan. The D gene is left open where the match is weak. A clone size is listed for some rows: how often the clone was seen (once, few, many), or a class if it is expanded.

TRBJ1-1 TRBD1 TRBV4-1 . TGCGCCAGCAGCCCGGGACAGGCGAACACTGAAGCTTTCTTT CASSPGQANTEAFF
TRBJ2-7 TRBD2 TRBV4-2 . TGTGCCAGCAGCCAAGGCCCGGGACTAGGGGGGAACGAGCAGTACTTC CASSQGPGLGGNEQYF
TRBJ1-1 . TRBV2 . TGTGCCAGCAGCCGGCGGGGGCAGGGGAACATGAACACTGAAGCTTTCTTT CASSRRGQGNMNTEAFF
TRBJ2-7 TRBD2 TRBV27 once TGTGCCAGCAGTCCCGGGACTAGCGGGGGACCGTCCTACGAGCAGTACTTC CASSPGTSGGPSYEQYF
TRBJ2-3 . TRBV9 . TGTGCCAGCAGCGAACAACCCACAGATACGCAGTATTTT CASSEQPTDTQYF
TRBJ2-5 . TRBV11-2 . TGTGCCAGCAGCTACACCCGGGGGGCAACGGGGAAGACCCAGTACTTC CASSYTRGATGKTQYF
TRBJ1-2 TRBD1 TRBV10-3 . TGTGCCATCAGTGAGTCGGGCCGACAGGGGGCAATGAGCTATGGCTACACCTTC CAISESGRQGAMSYGYTF
TRBJ1-5 . TRBV19 . TGTGCCAGTACCCCTCAGGGTGGGAGTCAGCCCCAGCATTTT CASTPQGGSQPQHF
TRBJ2-3 . TRBV11-2 . TGTGCCAGCAGCCTAGACTTGTTGGGCACAGATACGCAGTATTTT CASSLDLLGTDTQYF
TRBJ1-4 . TRBV4-3 . TGCGCCAGCAGCCAAGAAGGCGGGAATGAAAAACTGTTTTTT CASSQEGGNEKLFF
TRBJ1-1 . TRBV6-5 . TGTGCCAGCAGTTACGTTGGTTTGAACACTGAAGCTTTCTTT CASSYVGLNTEAFF
TRBJ2-2 . TRBV19 . TGTGCCAGTAGTGACCACTCTCTCCTAGCGCGGACCGGGGAGCTGTTTTTT CASSDHSLLARTGELFF
TRBJ1-1 . TRBV19 . TGTGCCAGTAGTATGGGTCTGAACACTGAAGCTTTCTTT CASSMGLNTEAFF
TRBJ2-2 . TRBV5-1 . TGCGCCAGCAGCTATAGGACAGTTAACACCGGGGAGCTGTTTTTT CASSYRTVNTGELFF
TRBJ1-1 . TRBV5-6 . TGTGCCAGCAGCCCTTCAGCGGCCACTGAAGCTTTCTTT CASSPSAATEAFF
TRBJ2-5 . TRBV20-1 . TGCAGTGCTACGTACCAAGAGACCCAGTACTTC CSATYQETQYF
TRBJ2-1 . TRBV30 . TGTGCCTGGACCCAGTTGGGGCAGGTAGGCAATGAGCAGTTCTTC CAWTQLGQVGNEQFF
TRBJ1-5 . TRBV19 . TGTGCCAGTAGTATAGATCAAGGGGGATTTCAGCCCCAGCATTTT CASSIDQGGFQPQHF
TRBJ2-1 TRBD1 TRBV9 . TGTGCCAGCAGCGGGGACAGGGTCACCAATGAGCAGTTCTTC CASSGDRVTNEQFF
TRBJ2-7 . TRBV5-6 . TGTGCCAGCAGCTCCCAAGGGGTTTACTACGAGCAGTACTTC CASSSQGVYYEQYF
TRBJ2-7 . TRBV19 . TGTGCCAGTAGTATATTGCAGGGCTACGAGCAGTACTTC CASSILQGYEQYF
TRBJ2-7 . TRBV7-7 once TGTGCTAGCAGCCCCAGTGAGGTCTCCTACGAGCAGTACTTC CASSPSEVSYEQYF
TRBJ1-5 . TRBV19 . TGTGCCAGTAGTATTCTGGCCGGGCCCCAGCATTTT CASSILAGPQHF
TRBJ2-1 TRBD2 TRBV5-1 once TGCGCCAGCAGCTCGACCGAAAACTTACTAGCGGTTTCCGGGAGTAGGAATGAGCAGTTCTTC CASSSTENLLAVSGSRNEQFF
TRBJ1-3 . TRBV21-1 . TGTGCCAGCAGCAAAGAGCAACCGGGACAGGTCTCTGGAAACACCATATATTTT CASSKEQPGQVSGNTIYF
TRBJ1-4 . TRBV7-3 . TGTGCCAGCAGCTTGAACAGAGGGGAAAAACTGTTTTTT CASSLNRGEKLFF
TRBJ2-3 . TRBV10-3 . TGTGCCACCACCGACAGGCGCACAGATACGCAGTATTTT CATTDRRTDTQYF
TRBJ2-7 . TRBV6-5 . TGTGCCAGCAGAGCCTCCGGGAGCCTAGGGGACGAGCAGTACTTC CASRASGSLGDEQYF
TRBJ1-2 . TRBV4-1 once TGCGCCAGCAGCCAAGATTGGAGGGACTATGGCTACACCTTC CASSQDWRDYGYTF
TRBJ2-5 . TRBV18 . TGTGCCAGCTCAGCTGCGGGACCCCAAGAGACCCAGTACTTC CASSAAGPQETQYF
TRBJ2-5 . TRBV5-1 once TGCGCCAGCAGCGAGTTAGGAACTCAAGAGACCCAGTACTTC CASSELGTQETQYF
TRBJ2-5 TRBD1 TRBV6-1 . TGTGCCAGCCTGCTGACAGGGGCGGAGACCCAGTACTTC CASLLTGAETQYF
TRBJ1-2 . TRBV5-6 once TGTGCCAGCAGCTTTAACAGGTTTGGCTACACCTTC CASSFNRFGYTF
TRBJ2-3 . TRBV5-4 . TGTGCCAGCAGCCCCGACTTCACAGATACGCAGTATTTT CASSPDFTDTQYF
TRBJ2-7 TRBD1 TRBV28 . TGTGCCAGCAACTCCCTGGGACAGAGGAGCTCCTACGAGCAGTACTTC CASNSLGQRSSYEQYF
TRBJ2-3 TRBD1 TRBV7-9 . TGTGCCAGCAGCTCTGGACAGGGACACACAGATACGCAGTATTTT CASSSGQGHTDTQYF
TRBJ1-4 . TRBV5-8 once TGTGCCAGCAGCTTGTACAGGGTGGATAATGAAAAACTGTTTTTT CASSLYRVDNEKLFF
TRBJ2-7 . TRBV20-1 . TGCAGTGCCCTCGTTGACTACGAGCAGTACTTC CSALVDYEQYF
TRBJ2-7 TRBD1 TRBV5-1 . TGCGCCAGCAGTCCCCTCCAGGGGGCGAACTACGAGCAGTACTTC CASSPLQGANYEQYF
TRBJ1-2 TRBD1 TRBV15 . TGTGCCACCAGCAGTGGACAGGGGGCGACTAACTATGGCTACACCTTC CATSSGQGATNYGYTF
TRBJ2-7 . TRBV2 . TGTGCCAGCAGTTGGGACAACCTCTACGAGCAGTACTTC CASSWDNLYEQYF